This T cell receptor beta chain was obtained from a study of identical twins. The study's findings and limits: Conclusions came from cross-sectional statistical analysis, not from following the same donors.

With 2 bases clipped from V and 8 bases from J, the junction kept 9 bases outside the gene matches. The CDR3 has 15 residues. Germline V gene lookup returns CDR1 LGHNA and CDR2 YNFKEQ. TCRdb re-derived calls from the 5' RACE reads in MiXCR, one entry per CDR3 protein. Here the sample spans 550,000 to 800,000 distinct CDR3 sequences, around 7.5% being singletons. This clonotype was seen more than once but under ten times. Its antigen remains unidentified. These data are also associated with another study on yellow fever vaccine responses in identical twins.

The chain combines TRBV4-2 with TRBJ2-7, with 10 positions matching TRBD1. Material: PBMCs. The clonotype originates from a woman aged 18-29 years in good health. The CDR3 DNA is TGTGCCAGCAGCCAACTTGGGACAGGGGTTATTCAGCAGTACTTC. Amino acids: CASSQLGTGVIQQYF.